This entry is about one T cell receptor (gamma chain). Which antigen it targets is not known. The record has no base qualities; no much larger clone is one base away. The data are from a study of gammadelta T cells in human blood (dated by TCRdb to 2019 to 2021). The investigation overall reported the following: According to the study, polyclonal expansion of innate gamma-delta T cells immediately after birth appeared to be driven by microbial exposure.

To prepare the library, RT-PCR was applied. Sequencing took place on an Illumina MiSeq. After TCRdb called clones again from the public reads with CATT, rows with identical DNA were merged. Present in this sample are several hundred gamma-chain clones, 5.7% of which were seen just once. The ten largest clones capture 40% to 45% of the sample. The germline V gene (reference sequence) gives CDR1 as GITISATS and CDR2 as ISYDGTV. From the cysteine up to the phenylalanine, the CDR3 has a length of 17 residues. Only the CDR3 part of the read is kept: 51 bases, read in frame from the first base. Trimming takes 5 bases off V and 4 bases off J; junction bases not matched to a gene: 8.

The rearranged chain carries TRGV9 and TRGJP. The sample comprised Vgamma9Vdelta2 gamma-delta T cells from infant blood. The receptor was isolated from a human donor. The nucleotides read TGTGCCTTGTGGGTCCAATCCCAAGAGTTGGGCAAAAAAATCAAGGTATTT. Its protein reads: CALWVQSQELGKKIKVF.